The clone carrying this T cell receptor (beta chain) was found a few times. Given a much more abundant clone one base away, this may be a read error. This sample was included in a study of Graves' ophthalmopathy and Graves' hyperthyroidism. In the study overall: Blood was drawn at initial diagnosis, before any treatment.

The evidence that diagnosis relied on was clinical symptoms, serum thyroxine, TRAb, thyroid ultrasound and orbital computed tomography. What supplied the PBMCs was 7.5 to 10 ml of fresh peripheral blood. Trimming pared 5 bases from V and 1 base from J, leaving 2 bases between. Germline V lookup: CDR1 GTSNPN, CDR2 SVGIG (reference sequence). This CDR3 has 11 residues. From RNA, the CDR3 regions of TCR beta chains were amplified and sequenced. Second-round multiplex PCR came after first-round RT-PCR with HTBI primers. A single record per CDR3 protein comes from TCRdb applying MiXCR to the multiplex PCR reads. The table has roughly 500,000 distinct CDR3 sequences, about 15% seen once.

This chain joins TRBV30 and TRBJ2-2; D not certain. The sample consisted of blood. This clonotype was obtained from a young woman with Graves' ophthalmopathy. The chain's CDR3 is CAWENTGELFF. CDR3 nucleotides: TGTGCCTGGGAGAACACCGGGGAGCTGTTTTTT.